These 10 T cell receptor beta chains share one sample of origin, sequenced in a study of CD8 T cells in ankylosing spondylitis. Each CDR3 protein is one row after TCRdb ran MiXCR on the 5' RACE reads. The sample consists of hundreds of thousands of distinct CDR3 sequences, around 20% of them appearing once. Overall study results and limits: There was a TCR beta motif, made of eight highly homologous variants, that appeared characteristic of ankylosing spondylitis blood.

Their recognized antigens are unknown. The sequencing sample was made of blood, either unsorted or a sorted T cell fraction (not recorded which). These receptor sequences come from a male donor with ankylosing spondylitis.

A note on this clonotype: This may be a read error: a much more frequent sequence differs by one nucleotide. This chain links TRBV29-1 with TRBJ2-5, with TRBD2 identical over 14 bases. This CDR3 comprises 19 residues. Germline V lookup: CDR1 SQVTM, CDR2 ANQGSEA. Losses at the gene ends were 5 bases for V and 5 bases for J; bases not matched to a gene: 19. CDR3: CSVSPSLTSGRVNDETQYF. Written as DNA, the CDR3 is TGCAGCGTTTCTCCTTCCCTGACTAGCGGGAGGGTAAACGATGAGACCCAGTACTTC.

V and J are TRBV6-5 and TRBJ2-2; D ambiguous. V lost 0 bases and J 6 bases, leaving 8 bases between the germline ends. Germline values: CDR1 MNHEY, CDR2 SVGAGI. This CDR3 has 14 amino acids. For the CDR3, the DNA is TGTGCCAGCAGTTACTCTGTCCGGTCCGGGGAGCTGTTTTTT. It yields the protein CASSYSVRSGELFF.

This clonotype was recorded many times. This chain uses TRBV4-1 with TRBJ2-1; unclear D gene. CDR1 is MGHRA, CDR2 YSYEKL, per germline. V gave up 2 bases and J gave up 6 bases, with 2 bases separating them. The CDR3 covers 11 residues. CDR3 nucleotides: TGCGCCAGCAGCCAATTCAATGAGCAGTTCTTC. As protein: CASSQFNEQFF.

The chain employs TRBV20-1 and TRBJ2-3; TRBD2 aligns across 8 bases. Germline CDR1 reads DFQATT; CDR2 reads SNEGSKA (reference sequence). This CDR3 has 15 residues. V was clipped by 0 bases and J by 4 bases; unmatched bases: 6. CDR3 loop: CSARDVGREADTQYF. Written as DNA, the CDR3 is TGCAGTGCTAGAGATGTGGGGCGGGAGGCAGATACGCAGTATTTT.

Only a few counts were recorded for this clonotype. The V and J genes are TRBV25-1 and TRBJ2-1; perhaps TRBD1 as D (6 bases). CDR3 length equals 14 residues. Deletions cut 2 bases from V and 6 bases from J, with 11 bases between. Per the germline V gene, CDR1 is MGHDK and CDR2 is SYGVNS. DNA of the CDR3: TGTGCCAGCAGTGAACAGGGGAAGGCCAATGAGCAGTTCTTC. This encodes CASSEQGKANEQFF. The variable domain in full, completed from reference TRBV25-1 and TRBJ2-1, reads EADIYQTPRYLVIGTGKKITLECSQTMGHDKMYWYQQDPGMELHLIHYSYGVNSTEKGDLSSESTVSRIRTEHFPLTLESARPSHTSQYLCASSEQGKANEQFFGPGTRLTVL.

V usage is TRBV10-3 and J usage is TRBJ1-1; D not resolved. Trimming took off 3 bases at V and 0 bases at J, with 8 bases between the two ends. CDR1 and CDR2 from the germline V gene are ENHRY and SYGVKD. This CDR3 has 14 residues. CDR3 coding DNA: TGTGCCATCAGTGACCCACCCTTGAACACTGAAGCTTTCTTT. It is translated as CAISDPPLNTEAFF.

The chain recombines TRBV4-3 with TRBJ2-1, with a possible D match to TRBD2 (6 bases). Trimming removed 3 bases at V and 9 bases at J, with 12 bases between. The CDR3 loop spans 13 amino acids. Germline CDR1 and CDR2: LGHNA and YSLEER. The CDR3 nucleotides are TGCGCCAGCAGCCAGGGTACTAGCACTGAGCAGTTCTTC. Encoded protein: CASSQGTSTEQFF.

The chain employs TRBV13 and TRBJ1-2; 10 bases agree with TRBD1. The germline V gene encodes CDR1 PRHDT and CDR2 FYEKMQ (reference sequence). The CDR3 extends over 14 amino acids. Unmatched junction bases numbered 7, after V lost 5 bases and J lost 7 bases. The CDR3 loop reads CASSEGQGMVGYTF. The CDR3 nucleotides are TGTGCCAGCAGCGAGGGACAGGGGATGGTTGGCTACACCTTC.

This clonotype was seen more than once but under ten times. This chain joins TRBV6-4 and TRBJ2-1; tentative D call: TRBD2 (6 bases). Germline CDR1 MRHNA, CDR2 SNTAGT. The CDR3 covers 15 residues. The V end lost 3 bases, the J end lost 2 bases, and 11 bases lay between the germline ends. The CDR3 loop reads CASSERGGAYNEQFF. The CDR3 bases are TGTGCCAGCAGTGAACGGGGCGGGGCCTACAATGAGCAGTTCTTC.

The gene calls are TRBV4-3 and TRBJ2-1; possibly TRBD2 for D (6 bases). Germline loops: CDR1 LGHNA, CDR2 YSLEER. Trimming took 0 bases from V and 2 from J, leaving 11 bases between them. This CDR3 contains 16 residues. CDR3 coding DNA: TGCGCCAGCAGCCAAGATACGGGAGCCCCCTACAATGAGCAGTTCTTC. It specifies CASSQDTGAPYNEQFF.